This record looks at one T cell receptor beta chain sequence and its context. The antigen this receptor binds is unknown. Per-base quality was not reported, and no clone a single base away is much larger than it. V lost 3 bases and J lost 0 bases, and the count of bases not matched to a germline gene is 7. The germline V gene (reference sequence) yields SGHNT for CDR1 and YYREEE for CDR2. The CDR3 runs 16 amino acids, cysteine and phenylalanine included. Only the CDR3 part of the read is kept: 48 bases, read in frame from the first base. The CDR3 regions of human TCRbeta chains were subjected to immunosequencing. For the original study's pipeline: TCRs in the repertoires were compared against a reference library of SARS-CoV-2-specific TCRs that had been generated with the MIRA antigen-specificity platform. Breadth was defined as the fraction of unique TCRs that were SARS-CoV-2-associated. Depth was defined as the fraction of total T cells that were SARS-CoV-2-associated. Using the MIRA data, each spike-specific TCR was assigned both to the spike region to which the TCR was reactive and to a CD4 or CD8 class. Log10-transformed breadth and depth values were compared by one-way ANOVA with Sidak's multiple comparisons tests. In TCRdb, the immuneACCESS table is reduced to in-frame sequences with V and J assigned. These tables do not hold every clone; where another copy was compared, an unresolved V gene accounts for under half, and the others remain unexplained. For V, J and clone size, that table is used; D and trimming come from the DNA. This sample has 100,000 to 120,000 clones in its table, and approximately 86% of those were observed once. The ten largest account for over 3% of the sample.

This sample was taken from a study of T cell responses to AZD1222 COVID-19 vaccine (dated by TCRdb to the early 2020s). Notes on the research overall: AZD1222 recipients given second doses at about 4 weeks or at about 12 weeks were pooled, since spike-specific TCR depth and breadth were not found to differ between the two schedules. Enrollment into the trials was organized by age into subgroups of 18-55, 56-69 and 70-plus years, and those subgroups contained roughly 160, 29 and 62 TCR-sequenced participants, respectively. TCR sequencing was performed for 230 to 250 trial participants, of whom about 200 were given two doses of AZD1222 and around 25 were given two doses of MenACWY control vaccine. Summary of the overall study and its limitations: Epitopes outside the regions mutated in the B.1.351 and B.1.1.7 variants were reportedly recognized by nearly half of the unique spike-specific TCRs. Because no day 14 peak-response samples were available, repertoires were characterized only after the peak T cell response. A significant rise in spike-specific TCR breadth and depth was observed after two AZD1222 doses relative to day 0 and relative to MenACWY recipients. The 56-69-year group was small, and its depth increase did not reach significance, likely because of low power. CD4 TCRs associated with the vaccine covered the entire spike protein, and the dominant responses were in regions 160-218 and 743-854. Conclusions about previously exposed vaccinees are limited because only five to seven AZD1222 recipients were SARS-CoV-2 seropositive at baseline. Most participants were white British and females outnumbered males, and the authors suggested that clonal diversity may have been underestimated.

Read against the paper, the sample's time point label means: baseline before first vaccination. Vaccinee samples were obtained from the UK trials COV001 and COV002, which included a single-blind randomized controlled phase 2/3 trial of AZD1222 (ChAdOx1 nCoV-19) in healthy adults. For TCRbeta chain sequencing, PBMC samples from trial participants were taken at day 0 and at day 28 after the second dose. The sample in question was peripheral blood, obtained on day 0 of AZD1222 vaccination. The rearranged chain carries TRBV5-4 and TRBJ2-7, and TRBD1 matches 9 of the central bases. The TCR originated in an adult in good health. Here the CDR3 is given as CASSSWDRASSYEQYF. The DNA reads as follows: TGTGCCAGCAGCTCATGGGACAGGGCAAGCTCCTACGAGCAGTACTTC.